This TCR beta chain was sequenced during a study of blood T cells in healthy people across ages. At the level of the study: T cells yielded about one barcoded beta molecule per two cells through template switching.

General observations from the study: Strong correlation existed between TCR beta diversity and naive T cell percentage.

This clonotype was found many times. What it binds is unknown. The second PCR ran about 6 to 12 cycles with a sample-barcoded 5' primer and J-beta primers. From the 5' RACE reads, TCRdb called clonotypes with MiXCR, one entry per CDR3 protein. The sample records 1.4 million or so distinct CDR3 sequences, around 40% being singletons. The CDR3 is 14 amino acids. The V and J ends lost 1 base and 7 bases respectively, with 11 bases between them. The V call is TRBV12-3 or TRBV12-4, the J call TRBJ2-1; D is ambiguous. This TCR was sampled from a woman aged 18 to 35 in good health. The sample comprised blood. This CDR3 reads CASSLGPSLNEQFF. The CDR3 nucleotides read TGTGCCAGCAGTTTAGGTCCTAGTTTGAATGAGCAGTTCTTC.